The 23 T cell receptor beta chains given below trace back to one sample, sequenced in a study of T cell responses to AZD1222 COVID-19 vaccine. Profiling relied on immunoSEQ multiplex PCR, and the TCRdb table lists in-frame clones only, not all of them. This sample has roughly 96,000 clones, with 88% found just once. The sequenced sample was peripheral blood, obtained 28 days after the second AZD1222 dose. The receptors come from an adult who received the AZD1222 COVID-19 vaccine.

The V gene is TRBV27, the J gene TRBJ1-5; tentatively, D is TRBD1 (6 bases). Trimming stripped 4 bases from V and 8 bases from J, with 15 bases between. Germline lookup yields CDR1 MNHEY and CDR2 SMNVEV (reference sequence). The CDR3 totals 14 residues. The CDR3 here is CASSSYRAPEPQHF. The CDR3 nucleotides read TGTGCCAGCAGTTCATACAGGGCCCCCGAGCCCCAGCATTTT.

The sample holds a few counts of this clone. The chain carries TRBV27 and TRBJ2-1, with D unclear. This CDR3 has 15 residues. The germline V gene encodes CDR1 MNHEY and CDR2 SMNVEV (reference sequence). The V end lost 5 bases, the J end lost 5 bases, and 16 bases lay between the germline ends. The chain's CDR3 is CASSQTPRTNNEQFF. CDR3 in DNA: TGTGCCAGCAGTCAGACCCCACGGACGAACAATGAGCAGTTCTTC.

This clone has just a few counts. The chain joins TRBV5-6 to TRBJ1-1; weak D call: TRBD1 (5 bases). V gave up 0 bases and J gave up 4 bases, with 13 bases separating them. This CDR3 has 15 amino acids. Germline V gene data show CDR1 as SGHDT and CDR2 as YYEEEE. The CDR3 spells CASSLGTGGFTEAFF. Here the CDR3 DNA reads TGTGCCAGCAGCTTGGGAACAGGAGGGTTCACTGAAGCTTTCTTT.

The chain recombines TRBV28 with TRBJ1-2; D is unclear. Trimming pared 7 bases from V and 7 bases from J, leaving 13 bases between. CDR3 length: 12 residues. Germline assignment: CDR1 MDHEN and CDR2 SYDVKM. The chain's CDR3 is CASNLGRAGYTF. The CDR3 region has the DNA TGTGCCAGCAACCTTGGAAGGGCTGGCTACACCTTC.

The chain carries TRBV12-3 or TRBV12-4 and TRBJ2-1, with D possibly matching TRBD2 (5 bases). The CDR3 spans 13 residues. Deletions cut 4 bases from V and 6 bases from J, with 10 bases between. CDR3 protein: CASSWGSANEQFF. Here the CDR3 DNA reads TGTGCCAGCAGTTGGGGTAGCGCCAATGAGCAGTTCTTC.

The chain joins TRBV5-1 to TRBJ1-1; 9 bases agree with TRBD1. There are 16 residues in the CDR3. Germline V gene lookup returns CDR1 SGHRS and CDR2 YFSETQ. Trimming removed 2 bases from V and 6 bases from J; junction bases left unmatched: 11. DNA of the CDR3: TGCGCCAGCAGCTTTTCACCGGGACAGGGAAGTCCTGAAGCTTTCTTT. Its translation: CASSFSPGQGSPEAFF.

This chain joins TRBV5-1 and TRBJ2-3; 7 nucleotides match TRBD2. This CDR3 comprises 17 residues. Germline CDR1 SGHRS, CDR2 YFSETQ. V gave up 2 bases and J gave up 4 bases; unmatched junction bases: 13. The CDR3 DNA follows: TGCGCCAGCAGCTTACAGCGGGACTCCTACGGTGCAGATACGCAGTATTTT. Translating it yields CASSLQRDSYGADTQYF.

The chain carries TRBV6-5 and TRBJ1-2; the D is unclear. CDR1 and CDR2 from the germline V gene are MNHEY and SVGAGI. The CDR3 runs 15 residues. Trimming cost V 2 bases and J 1 base, with 11 bases left between them. CDR3 sequence: CASSYVQQSNYGYTF. CDR3 sequence (DNA): TGTGCCAGCAGTTACGTCCAGCAAAGTAACTATGGCTACACCTTC.

The chain combines TRBV3-1 (or the pseudogene TRBV3-2) with TRBJ2-1; 14 nucleotides line up with TRBD2. The CDR3 is made up of 16 amino acids. With V trimmed by 5 bases and J by 8 bases, 8 bases remained unmatched. The germline V gene has CDR1 LGHDT and CDR2 YNNKEL (reference sequence). CDR3 sequence (DNA): TGTGCCAGCAGCTCGTCCGGGACTAGCGGGAGCTATGAGCAGTTCTTC. Translated, it gives CASSSSGTSGSYEQFF.

This clone was seen only once. This chain's CDR3 is CASSLPGSGSPLHF. The DNA of the CDR3 is TGTGCCAGCAGTTTACCAGGGTCGGGTTCACCCCTCCACTTT. The chain employs TRBV28 and TRBJ1-6; perhaps TRBD1 as D (5 bases). Deletions cut 2 bases from V and 9 bases from J, with 11 bases between. The CDR3 covers 14 residues. CDR1 MDHEN and CDR2 SYDVKM come from the germline V gene.

This sequence joins TRBV4-1 and TRBJ2-3; 14 nucleotides match TRBD2. Germline V gives CDR1 MGHRA, CDR2 YSYEKL. There are 18 residues in the CDR3. The junction had 6 bases not matched to a gene; V was cut back by 4 bases and J by 0 bases. CDR3 nucleotides: TGCGCCAGCAGCCTTGGACTAGCGGGGGGCCCGAGCACAGATACGCAGTATTTT. It codes for CASSLGLAGGPSTDTQYF.

The V and J genes are TRBV27 and TRBJ2-7; D unclear. Per germline, CDR1 MNHEY and CDR2 SMNVEV (reference sequence). This CDR3 is 13 amino acids long. Trimming cost V 2 bases and J 6 bases, with 11 bases left between them. DNA of the CDR3: TGTGCCAGCAGTTTACAACGGCCAAGCGAGCAGTACTTC. Amino acids: CASSLQRPSEQYF.

V gene TRBV6-6 combines with J gene TRBJ2-1; 13 bases agree with TRBD2. Trimming removed 10 bases from V and 4 bases from J; junction bases left unmatched: 10. The CDR3 length is 16 residues. The germline V gene encodes CDR1 MNHNY and CDR2 SVGAGI (reference sequence). This chain's CDR3 is CATVLAGGINYNEQFF. The CDR3 DNA reads TGTGCCACCGTACTAGCGGGGGGGATTAATTACAATGAGCAGTTCTTC.

This rearrangement joins TRBV6-5 to TRBJ2-1, with 10 bases identical to TRBD1. The CDR3 consists of 13 residues. Germline loops: CDR1 MNHEY, CDR2 SVGAGI. J lost 8 bases, V lost 5 bases, and 3 bases had no gene match. The CDR3 nucleotides are TGTGCCAGCAGTAGGGACAGGGGCTATGAGCAGTTCTTC. It is translated as CASSRDRGYEQFF.

This clone was picked up a small number of times. The rearrangement uses TRBV12-3 or TRBV12-4 and TRBJ1-6; TRBD1 matches at 7 bases. With V trimmed by 6 bases and J by 11 bases, 4 bases remained unmatched. The CDR3 is 12 amino acids. For the CDR3, the DNA is TGTGCCAGCAGCGCAGGGGGGCCACCCCTCCACTTT. Protein product: CASSAGGPPLHF.

The chain has TRBV5-1 and TRBJ1-6; the match to TRBD1 covers 11 bases. The CDR3 covers 16 residues. V dropped 4 bases and J dropped 7; count of bases not matched to a gene: 7. The germline gives CDR1 SGHRS, CDR2 YFSETQ. The CDR3 DNA sequence: TGCGCCAGCAGCACTGGACAGGGGGCAAGGAATTCACCCCTCCACTTT. Translation: CASSTGQGARNSPLHF.

This clone was detected only once. The chain is built from TRBV7-2 and TRBJ1-2; D uncertain. CDR3 length equals 13 residues. Germline CDR1 and CDR2: SGHTA and FQGNSA. Trimming cost V 1 base and J 8 bases, with 11 bases left between them. This chain's CDR3 is CASSLVPQGGYTF. DNA of the CDR3: TGTGCCAGCAGCTTAGTCCCTCAAGGCGGCTACACCTTC.

The V and J genes are TRBV5-1 and TRBJ1-1; 8 nucleotides match TRBD1. V lost 1 base and J lost 6; bases outside the gene matches: 5. The CDR3 extends over 14 amino acids. The germline CDR1 and CDR2 sequences are SGHRS and YFSETQ. As DNA, the CDR3 is TGCGCCAGCAGCTTGCAGGGGGCGTCGGCTGAAGCTTTCTTT. It encodes CASSLQGASAEAFF. The full variable domain, in which reference TRBV5-1 and TRBJ1-1 provide the parts outside the CDR3, is KAGVTQTPRYLIKTRGQQVTLSCSPISGHRSVSWYQQTPGQGLQFLFEYFSETQRNKGNFPGRFSGRQFSNSRSEMNVSTLELGDSALYLCASSLQGASAEAFFGQGTRLTVV.

The chain combines TRBV5-4 with TRBJ2-5; possibly TRBD1 or TRBD2 for D (5 bases each). This CDR3 has 13 residues. Germline CDR1 SGHNT, CDR2 YYREEE (reference sequence). The V end lost 0 bases, the J end lost 4 bases, and 7 bases lay between the germline ends. The CDR3 coding sequence is TGTGCCAGCAGCTTGGGTGGGGGAGAGACCCAGTACTTC. It codes for CASSLGGGETQYF. Full variable domain (missing parts from reference TRBV5-4 and TRBJ2-5): ETGVTQSPTHLIKTRGQQVTLRCSSQSGHNTVSWYQQALGQGPQFIFQYYREEENGRGNFPPRFSGLQFPNYSSELNVNALELDDSALYLCASSLGGGETQYFGPGTRLLVL.

The chain links TRBV14 to TRBJ2-3, with D maybe TRBD2 (6 bases). The V gene's germline CDR1 is SGHDN and CDR2 FVKESK. Trimming shortened V by 0 bases and J by 6 bases, and 19 bases separated the two germline ends. There are 17 residues in the CDR3. CDR3 DNA sequence: TGTGCCAGCAGCCAAGAGGGCGGTCGCGGGATCGGTGATACGCAGTATTTT. It encodes CASSQEGGRGIGDTQYF.

V is TRBV7-9 and J is TRBJ2-3; D gene ambiguous. CDR1 is SEHNR, CDR2 FQNEAQ, per germline (reference sequence). With 0 bases removed from V and 3 bases from J, the gap between germline ends came to 4 bases. This CDR3 has 13 residues. The CDR3 loop is CASSLAQTDTQYF. CDR3 coding DNA: TGTGCCAGCAGCTTAGCCCAGACAGATACGCAGTATTTT.

The V and J genes are TRBV9 and TRBJ1-3; D is undetermined. Germline-derived CDR1 and CDR2 are SGDLS and YYNGEE. Trimming pared 0 bases from V and 4 bases from J, leaving 8 bases between. This CDR3 spans 14 amino acids. CDR3 loop: CASSVAGEGNTIYF. The CDR3, as DNA: TGTGCCAGCAGCGTAGCCGGGGAGGGAAACACCATATATTTT.

This clone was counted once. The chain joins TRBV6-5 to TRBJ2-5; D possibly uses TRBD1 or TRBD2 (5 bases each). CDR3 length: 13 amino acids. Germline-derived CDR1 and CDR2 are MNHEY and SVGAGI. V was trimmed by 7 bases and J by 2 bases, leaving 11 bases between them. The CDR3: CASTGQEQETQYF. As DNA, the CDR3 is TGTGCCAGCACGGGGCAGGAACAAGAGACCCAGTACTTC.